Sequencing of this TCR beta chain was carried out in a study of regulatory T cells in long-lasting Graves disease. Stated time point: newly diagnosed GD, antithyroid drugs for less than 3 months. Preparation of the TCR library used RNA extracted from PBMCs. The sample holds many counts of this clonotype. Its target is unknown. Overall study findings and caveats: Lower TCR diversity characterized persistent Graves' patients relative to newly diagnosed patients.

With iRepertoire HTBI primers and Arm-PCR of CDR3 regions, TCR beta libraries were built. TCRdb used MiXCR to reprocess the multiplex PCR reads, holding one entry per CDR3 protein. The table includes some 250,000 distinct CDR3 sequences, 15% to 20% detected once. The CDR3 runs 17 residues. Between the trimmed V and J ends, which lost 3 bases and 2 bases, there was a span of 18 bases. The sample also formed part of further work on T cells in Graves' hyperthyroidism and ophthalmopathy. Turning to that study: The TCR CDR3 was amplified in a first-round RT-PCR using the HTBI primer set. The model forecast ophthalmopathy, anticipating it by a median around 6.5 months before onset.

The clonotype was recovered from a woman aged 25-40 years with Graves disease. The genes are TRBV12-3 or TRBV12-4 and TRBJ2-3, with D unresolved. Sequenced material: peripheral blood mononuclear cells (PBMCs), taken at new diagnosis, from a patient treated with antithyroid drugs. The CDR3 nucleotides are TGTGCCAGCAGTTTTGTACGGTCAGGTGATATCACAGATACGCAGTATTTT. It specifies CASSFVRSGDITDTQYF.